Below, 18 T cell receptor beta chains from the same sample are listed, as sequenced in a study of cytomegalovirus exposure and HLA in healthy donors (dated by TCRdb to 2016 to 2017). The library was prepared using the immunoSEQ multiplex PCR assay. The multiplex PCR relied on a mix of 60 forward primers for TCR Vbeta segments and 13 reverse primers for TCR Jbeta segments. The clones in this table, taken by TCRdb from immuneACCESS, are in-frame only. Not every clone is retained; where verified, under half of the shortfall comes from an unresolved V gene, and the cause of the rest is unknown. This sample gives about 140,000 clones in total; roughly 90% of them show up just once. Jointly, the top ten make up about 0.51% of the sample. The sequenced material came from PBMCs. The receptors here all came from a middle-aged woman in good health and CMV-seronegative.

This clone is a singleton in its sample. This chain connects TRBV7-8 to TRBJ2-7; maybe TRBD1 (6 bases). Trimming removed 3 bases at V and 6 bases at J, with 12 bases between. This CDR3 comprises 13 residues. CDR1 is SGHVS and CDR2 is FQNEAQ in the germline V gene. The CDR3 DNA follows: TGTGCCAGCAGCTTTCTCACAGGGATCGAGCAGTACTTC. Encoded protein: CASSFLTGIEQYF.

This chain uses TRBV10-3 with TRBJ2-7, with 13 bases fitting TRBD2. The CDR3 runs 15 residues. Per the germline V gene, CDR1 is ENHRY and CDR2 is SYGVKD. J lost 2 bases, V lost 3 bases, and 1 base had no gene match. The CDR3 sequence is CAISDGLAGAYEQYF. CDR3 nucleotides: TGTGCCATCAGTGATGGACTAGCGGGAGCCTACGAGCAGTACTTC.

This clone was seen only once. The chain has TRBV27 and TRBJ2-5, with D tentatively TRBD1 (6 bases). V lost 1 base, J lost 5 bases, and 17 bases lay in between. Germline V CDR1 and CDR2: MNHEY, SMNVEV (reference sequence). The CDR3 loop spans 16 amino acids. The CDR3 reads CASSLWPGGSPETQYF. Written as DNA, the CDR3 is TGTGCCAGCAGTTTATGGCCTGGGGGCAGTCCGGAGACCCAGTACTTC.

J is TRBJ1-2 and V is TRBV10-3, with 9 bases lining up with TRBD1. The germline V gene encodes CDR1 ENHRY and CDR2 SYGVKD. V lost 6 bases and J lost 4; bases outside the gene matches: 6. The CDR3 runs 14 residues. CDR3 sequence (DNA): TGTGCCATCAGACCCACGACAGGGGGCTATGGCTACACCTTC. Its protein is CAIRPTTGGYGYTF.

This clone occurred once. This sample includes further DNA sequences coding for the same CDR3. CDR3 coding DNA: TGTGCCAGCAGCTTGGGCTCCTACTCCTACGAGCAGTACTTC. It codes for CASSLGSYSYEQYF. The rearrangement joins TRBV7-8 to TRBJ2-7; no firm D call. The CDR3 consists of 14 residues. The germline gives CDR1 SGHVS, CDR2 FQNEAQ. Trimming shortened V by 3 bases and J by 0 bases, and 9 bases separated the two germline ends.

This rearrangement joins TRBV5-6 to TRBJ2-7, with 7 bases lining up with TRBD1. The germline CDR1 and CDR2 sequences are SGHDT and YYEEEE. The CDR3 loop spans 15 amino acids. The junction had 14 bases not matched to a gene; V was cut back by 9 bases and J by 2 bases. CDR3 in DNA: TGTGCCACCACTGCACGAGGGGGCCTCCCCTACGAGCAGTACTTC. This translates into CATTARGGLPYEQYF.

J is TRBJ2-3 and V is TRBV6-5, with D uncertain. Trimming left V 2 bases short and J 5 bases short, with 11 bases between. CDR3 length equals 14 residues. Per germline, CDR1 MNHEY and CDR2 SVGAGI. This chain's CDR3 is CASSYVTAGDTQYF. The CDR3 DNA is TGTGCCAGCAGTTACGTAACCGCCGGAGATACGCAGTATTTT.

Ten or more counts support this clone. The chain uses TRBV30 and TRBJ2-7; D might be TRBD1 (6 bases). Germline lookup yields CDR1 GTSNPN and CDR2 SVGIG (reference sequence). V lost 2 bases and J 5 bases, leaving 10 bases between the germline ends. The CDR3 spans 12 residues. CDR3 nucleotides: TGTGCCTGGAGTAGGGGGACCGACGAGCAGTACTTC. Amino acids: CAWSRGTDEQYF.

This clone was counted between two and nine times. The V and J genes are TRBV4-3 and TRBJ2-5; 9 positions match TRBD1. The CDR3 has 14 amino acids. CDR1 is LGHNA and CDR2 is YSLEER in the germline V gene. The trim removed 1 base at V and 3 bases at J, leaving 0 bases unmatched. The CDR3 nucleotides read TGCGCCAGCAGCCAAGGGGACAGGGAAGAGACCCAGTACTTC. Residues: CASSQGDREETQYF.

This clone was observed a few times. The V gene is TRBV7-9, the J gene TRBJ2-3; 7 bases are shared with TRBD2. The trim removed 1 base at V and 5 bases at J, leaving 12 bases unmatched. CDR3 length equals 17 residues. In germline, CDR1 is SEHNR, CDR2 FQNEAQ (reference sequence). CDR3 region: CASSLVASGKRGDTQYF. CDR3 bases: TGTGCCAGCAGCTTAGTTGCTAGCGGCAAGAGGGGAGATACGCAGTATTTT.

The chain links TRBV6-4 to TRBJ2-5; D perhaps matches TRBD2 (6 bases). The closer fit of TRBJ2-7 to the DNA end suggests the J call may be wrong. In germline, CDR1 is MRHNA, CDR2 SNTAGT. This CDR3 has 14 residues. For the CDR3, the DNA is TGTGCCAGCAGACTAGCCCGGCCATCATACGAGCAGTACTTC. Protein sequence: CASRLARPSYEQYF.

The V call is TRBV5-5, the J call TRBJ2-5; tentatively, D is TRBD1 (5 bases). The CDR3 consists of 15 residues. Trimming left V 2 bases short and J 2 bases short, with 13 bases between. CDR1 SGHKS and CDR2 YYEKEE come from the germline V gene (reference sequence). CDR3 nucleotide sequence: TGTGCCAGCAGCTTTCAATTTCAGGGACAAGAGACCCAGTACTTC. It is translated as CASSFQFQGQETQYF.

V usage is TRBV2 and J usage is TRBJ2-2; 8 bases match TRBD1. Germline V gives CDR1 SNHLY, CDR2 FYNNEI. The CDR3 runs 17 residues. J gave up 4 bases and V 7 bases, and 14 bases lay outside the gene matches. In nucleotides, the CDR3 is TGTGCCAGCAAACGCCCGGGGGACAGGACCCTCACCGGGGAGCTGTTTTTT. Its protein is CASKRPGDRTLTGELFF.

This chain links TRBV28 with TRBJ2-7, with D possibly matching TRBD2 (7 bases). CDR1 is MDHEN and CDR2 is SYDVKM in the germline V gene. CDR3 length equals 16 residues. Trimming shortened V by 1 base and J by 3 bases, and 16 bases separated the two germline ends. CDR3 sequence (DNA): TGTGCCAGCAGTTTATCGGACGGGGGGCTCAACTACGAGCAGTACTTC. This encodes CASSLSDGGLNYEQYF.

CDR3 sequence reads: CASGRQGTFYGYTF. The CDR3 DNA reads as TGTGCCAGCGGCCGACAGGGGACTTTCTATGGCTACACCTTC. The chain combines TRBV27 with TRBJ1-2; TRBD1 matches at 8 bases. J lost 4 bases, V lost 8 bases, and 9 bases had no gene match. The V gene's germline CDR1 is MNHEY and CDR2 SMNVEV (reference sequence). The CDR3 is made up of 14 amino acids.

The chain combines TRBV10-2 with TRBJ2-1, with 7 bases fitting TRBD2. The ends lost 6 bases at V and 0 bases at J; junction bases unmatched: 8. The germline gives CDR1 WSHSY, CDR2 SAAADI. This CDR3 contains 16 residues. The CDR3 sequence is CASSPLAPSSYNEQFF. Here the CDR3 DNA reads TGCGCCAGCAGCCCACTAGCGCCCAGCTCCTACAATGAGCAGTTCTTC.

The chain has TRBV11-2 and TRBJ1-1; TRBD1 agrees at 8 bases. The germline V gene encodes CDR1 SGHAT and CDR2 FQNNGV. The CDR3 runs 13 residues. V dropped 4 bases and J dropped 8; count of bases not matched to a gene: 6. The chain's CDR3 is CASSSSGGREAFF. CDR3 DNA sequence: TGTGCCAGCAGCTCGTCAGGGGGCAGGGAAGCTTTCTTT.

The chain uses TRBV2 and TRBJ2-3; D is perhaps TRBD1 (5 bases). This CDR3 has 14 amino acids. V was shortened by 5 bases and J by 4 bases, with 13 bases between the two germline ends. The germline V gene has CDR1 SNHLY and CDR2 FYNNEI. Written as DNA, the CDR3 is TGTGCCAGCAGTTTGGCAGGGATCCCAGATACGCAGTATTTT. Residues: CASSLAGIPDTQYF.